This TCR beta chain is drawn from a study of OX40 agonist ivuxolimab in advanced cancers. The protocol was immunoSEQ multiplex PCR, while the TCRdb copy is restricted to in-frame clones and leaves out a portion. The sample lists 50,000 to 75,000 clones; approximately 90% were seen once. Relative to its sample, this clone is medium-sized (0.01 to 0.1%). Germline lookup yields CDR1 MDHEN and CDR2 SYDVKM. V was cut by 4 bases and J by 5 bases, with 0 bases left in between. This CDR3 region has 9 residues. The sequences come from CD4+ or CD8+ T cells sorted from blood, collected in a trial of the OX40 agonist ivuxolimab. The chain joins TRBV28 to TRBJ2-7, with D unclear. This sequence originates from an adult with an advanced solid tumor such as melanoma, head and neck, liver or kidney cancer. CDR3 sequence (DNA): TGTGCCAGCAGTTACGAGCAGTACTTC. It translates to CASSYEQYF.